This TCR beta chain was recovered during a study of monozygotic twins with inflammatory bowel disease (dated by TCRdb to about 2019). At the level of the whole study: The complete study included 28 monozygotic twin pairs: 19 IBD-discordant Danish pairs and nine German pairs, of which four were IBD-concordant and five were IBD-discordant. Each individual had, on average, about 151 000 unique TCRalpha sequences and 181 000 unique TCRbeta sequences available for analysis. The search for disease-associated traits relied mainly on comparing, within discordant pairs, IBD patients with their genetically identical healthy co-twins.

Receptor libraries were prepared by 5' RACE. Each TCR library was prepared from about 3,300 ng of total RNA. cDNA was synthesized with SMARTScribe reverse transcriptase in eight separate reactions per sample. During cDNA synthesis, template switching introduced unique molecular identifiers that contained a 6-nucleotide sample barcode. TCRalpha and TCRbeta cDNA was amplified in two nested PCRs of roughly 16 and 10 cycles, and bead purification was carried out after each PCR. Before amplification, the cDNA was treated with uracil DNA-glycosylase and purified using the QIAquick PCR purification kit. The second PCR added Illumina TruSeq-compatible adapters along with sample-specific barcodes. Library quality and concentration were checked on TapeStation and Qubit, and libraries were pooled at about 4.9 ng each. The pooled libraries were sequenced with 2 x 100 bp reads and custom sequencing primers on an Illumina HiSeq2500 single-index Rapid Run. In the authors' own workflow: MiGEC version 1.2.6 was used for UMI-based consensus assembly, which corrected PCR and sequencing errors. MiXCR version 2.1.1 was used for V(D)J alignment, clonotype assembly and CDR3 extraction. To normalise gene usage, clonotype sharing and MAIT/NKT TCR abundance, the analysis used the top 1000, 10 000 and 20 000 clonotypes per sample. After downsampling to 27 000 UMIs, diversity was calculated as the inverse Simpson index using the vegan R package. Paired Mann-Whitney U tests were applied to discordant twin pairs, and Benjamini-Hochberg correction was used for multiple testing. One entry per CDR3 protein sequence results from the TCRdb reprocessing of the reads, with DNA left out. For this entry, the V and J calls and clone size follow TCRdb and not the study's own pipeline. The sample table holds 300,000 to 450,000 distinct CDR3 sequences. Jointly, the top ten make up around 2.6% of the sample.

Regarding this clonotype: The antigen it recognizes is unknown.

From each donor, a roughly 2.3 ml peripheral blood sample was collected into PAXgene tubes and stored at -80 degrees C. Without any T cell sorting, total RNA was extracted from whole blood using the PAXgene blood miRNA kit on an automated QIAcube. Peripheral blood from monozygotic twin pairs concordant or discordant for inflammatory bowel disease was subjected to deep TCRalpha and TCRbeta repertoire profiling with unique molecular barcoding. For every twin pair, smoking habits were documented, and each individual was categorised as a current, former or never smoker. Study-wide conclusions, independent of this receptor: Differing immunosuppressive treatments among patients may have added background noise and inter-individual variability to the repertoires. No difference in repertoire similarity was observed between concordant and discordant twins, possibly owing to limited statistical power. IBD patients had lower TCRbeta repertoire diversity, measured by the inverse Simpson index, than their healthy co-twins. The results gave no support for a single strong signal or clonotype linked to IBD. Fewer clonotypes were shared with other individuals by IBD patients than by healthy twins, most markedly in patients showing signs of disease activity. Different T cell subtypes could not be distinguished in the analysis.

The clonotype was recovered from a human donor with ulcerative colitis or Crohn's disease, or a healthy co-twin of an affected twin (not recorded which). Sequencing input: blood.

CDR3 sequence: CASSLDRETTGELFF. Recombination joined TRBV7-3 with TRBJ2-2; TCRdb gives TRBD1 as the D gene, but with no DNA this cannot be confirmed. Per the germline V gene, SGHTA is the CDR1 and FQGTGA is the CDR2. The CDR3 covers 15 residues, taking in both the cysteine and the phenylalanine. DNA is not on record.